This TCR beta chain was observed in a study of T-cell reconstitution after alpha-beta-depleted transplantation in children. During its preparation, the TCRbeta library received unique molecular identifiers. MiXCR, run by TCRdb on the PCR reads, gives a single entry per CDR3 protein. This sample carries around 93,000 distinct CDR3 sequences, roughly 7.7% of them seen once, and the ten largest clones take approximately 7%. Germline V CDR1 and CDR2: MDHEN, SYDVKM. CDR3 size: 14 residues. Trimming removed 6 bases at V and 5 bases at J, with 17 bases between. There are many counts of this clonotype. Sequencing was performed on PBMCs from the stem cell graft donor, taken from the stem cell graft. This sequence was found in a human donor who donated a stem cell graft to a child with congenital amegakaryocytic thrombocytopenia. The chain is built from TRBV28 and TRBJ2-7; unclear D gene. CDR3 bases: TGTGCCAGCAGCTCACCCCCCGGGTACCACGAGCAGTACTTC. This encodes CASSSPPGYHEQYF.